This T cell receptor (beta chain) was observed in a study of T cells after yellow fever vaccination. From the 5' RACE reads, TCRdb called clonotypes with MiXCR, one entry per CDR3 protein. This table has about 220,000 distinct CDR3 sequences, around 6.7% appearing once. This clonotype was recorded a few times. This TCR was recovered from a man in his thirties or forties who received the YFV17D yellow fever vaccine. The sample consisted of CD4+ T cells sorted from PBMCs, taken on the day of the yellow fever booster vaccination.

CDR3 region: CASSLGLEAYEQYF. CDR3 DNA sequence: TGTGCCAGCAGCTTGGGCCTTGAGGCCTACGAGCAGTACTTC. The V gene is TRBV5-4, the J gene TRBJ2-7; D is unclear. V was trimmed by 0 bases and J by 2 bases, leaving 9 bases between them. Germline CDR1 and CDR2: SGHNT and YYREEE (reference sequence). The CDR3 is 14 residues long.